This T cell receptor beta chain was found in a study of identical twins. TCRdb re-called the 5' RACE reads with MiXCR, one entry per CDR3 protein. The sample lists approximately 490,000 distinct CDR3 sequences; 20% to 25% were seen once. Study results and limitations: The abundant beta clonotypes from cord blood had fewer insertions, and memory repertoires had none of this. Monozygotic twins shared more out-of-frame TCR alpha than recombination models predicted.

The V gene lost 1 base and the J gene lost 3 bases, with 11 bases spanning the gap. CDR3 size: 15 residues. Healthy Caucasians supplied all donations. A note on this clonotype: Its antigen is as yet unknown.

Another study also made use of these data, one on yellow fever vaccine responses in identical twins.

The clonotype comes from a woman aged 18 to 35 in good health. J is TRBJ2-3 and V is TRBV12-3 or TRBV12-4; the D is unclear. Specimen: CD4+ T cells sorted from blood. The CDR3 DNA sequence: TGTGCCAGCAGTTTAGTAGGCCTTGGGACAGATACGCAGTATTTT. It is translated as CASSLVGLGTDTQYF.